This T cell receptor (beta chain) was documented in a study of T cell responses to AZD1222 COVID-19 vaccine. The protocol was immunoSEQ multiplex PCR, while the TCRdb copy is restricted to in-frame clones and leaves out a portion. The sample has around 94,000 clones; around 82% are singletons. The specimen comprised peripheral blood, sampled on day 0 of AZD1222 vaccination. The receptor was derived from an adult in good health.

The CDR3 here is CASSGGAVNEQFF. The CDR3 DNA sequence: TGTGCCAGCAGCGGGGGGGCAGTCAATGAGCAGTTCTTC. The V and J genes are TRBV12-3 or TRBV12-4 and TRBJ2-1; 8 bases fit TRBD2. The CDR3 extends over 13 amino acids. With 6 bases clipped from V and 6 bases from J, the junction kept 4 bases outside the gene matches.